These T cell receptor beta chains were read from a single sample in a study of cytomegalovirus exposure and HLA in healthy donors. Sequencing used immunoSEQ multiplex PCR; TCRdb keeps in-frame clones, though not all of them. The sample has approximately 190,000 clones, 87% seen once; the top ten hold around 0.99%. Sequencing was done on a sample of PBMCs. Source of these receptors: a boy younger than 10 in good health and CMV-seronegative. CDR3s include the opening cysteine and the closing phenylalanine or tryptophan. A D gene is named only where the DNA matches it firmly. Only some rows state a clone size, as once, few, many or a class for expanded clones.

CDR3aa | CDR3nt | abundance | v_gene | d_gene | len | j_gene
CASSLDFYNEQFF | TGTGCCAGCAGCCTAGACTTCTACAATGAGCAGTTCTTC | . | TRBV6-5 | . | 13 | TRBJ2-1
CASSPTGEWDTIYF | TGTGCCAGCAGCCCAACAGGGGAATGGGACACCATATATTTT | few | TRBV28 | TRBD1 | 14 | TRBJ1-3
CSVGSGGKGYTF | TGCAGCGTTGGATCAGGGGGCAAAGGCTACACCTTC | . | TRBV29-1 | TRBD1 | 12 | TRBJ1-2
CANPRGPPYEQYF | TGTGCCAACCCAAGGGGTCCCCCCTACGAGCAGTACTTC | . | TRBV6-5 | . | 13 | TRBJ2-7
CASSLGGTSTEAFF | TGTGCCAGCAGTTTAGGCGGGACGAGCACTGAAGCTTTCTTT | . | TRBV28 | . | 14 | TRBJ1-1
CASSQKGRAGNEQFF | TGTGCCAGCAGCCAGAAGGGGAGGGCCGGGAATGAGCAGTTCTTC | . | TRBV5-4 | TRBD2 | 15 | TRBJ2-1
CASSSTGLAATGELFF | TGTGCCAGCAGCTCGACGGGACTAGCGGCAACCGGGGAGCTGTTTTTT | . | TRBV7-3 | TRBD2 | 16 | TRBJ2-2
CASSYKAGFQPQHF | TGTGCCAGCAGTTACAAGGCGGGGTTTCAGCCCCAGCATTTT | . | TRBV6-5 | . | 14 | TRBJ1-5
CASSSPQGDYMEQYF | TGTGCCAGCAGTTCCCCCCAGGGGGATTATATGGAGCAGTACTTC | . | TRBV6-5 | TRBD1 | 15 | TRBJ2-7
CASSLERGTVSGNTIYF | TGTGCCAGCAGTTTAGAGCGCGGGACAGTAAGTGGAAACACCATATATTTT | . | TRBV28 | TRBD1 | 17 | TRBJ1-3
CASSGPFNEKLFF | TGTGCCAGCAGCGGTCCTTTTAATGAAAAACTGTTTTTT | . | TRBV28 | . | 13 | TRBJ1-4
CASSLVGLGGGVDTQYF | TGCGCCAGCAGCTTGGTCGGTCTCGGAGGGGGGGTAGATACGCAGTATTTT | . | TRBV5-1 | . | 17 | TRBJ2-3
CAWSAGSGNTIYF | TGTGCCTGGAGTGCAGGGTCTGGAAACACCATATATTTT | . | TRBV30 | . | 13 | TRBJ1-3
CASSVGTSGYEQYF | TGTGCCAGCAGCGTAGGGACTAGCGGGTACGAGCAGTACTTC | . | TRBV9 | TRBD2 | 14 | TRBJ2-7
CATRLGSGYNEQFF | TGTGCCACCCGATTGGGGTCGGGGTACAATGAGCAGTTCTTC | . | TRBV6-6 | . | 14 | TRBJ2-1
CASTQGRGTDTQYF | TGCGCCAGCACCCAAGGCCGGGGAACAGATACGCAGTATTTT | . | TRBV5-1 | . | 14 | TRBJ2-3
CASSLDRTGGPGTDTQYF | TGTGCCAGCAGCTTAGATCGGACGGGAGGGCCGGGGACAGATACGCAGTATTTT | . | TRBV11-2 | TRBD2 | 18 | TRBJ2-3